This TCR beta chain was documented in a study of a mutant IDH1 vaccine in newly diagnosed glioma. Study information: Patients got their first vaccination 4-6 weeks after radiotherapy alone, or with temozolomide cycles. Treated patients were roughly 62% male, about 38% female, mean age 40.4 years.

This CDR3 is 15 amino acids long. Germline V gene data show CDR1 as SGHTS and CDR2 as YDEGEE. V lost 5 bases to trimming and J lost 3 bases, with 14 bases between them. Data came from immunoSEQ multiplex PCR; TCRdb stores just in-frame clones and leaves some out. The table records around 70,000 clones, approximately 84% of them present only once. In regard to this clone: Its matching antigen is unknown.

Indicated time point: week 35, safety follow-up. A single vaccine dose contained 300 ug of mutant IDH1 20-mer peptide, and topical imiquimod was used with it. The origin of this receptor is a man between 18 and 29 years old with glioma. The J gene is TRBJ2-2, the V gene TRBV5-8; either TRBD1 or TRBD2 may supply D (5 bases each). Sample: PBMCs, taken from a glioma patient whose treatment included an IDH1 peptide vaccine. This CDR3 reads CASRTGTPYTGELFF. The DNA for the CDR3 is TGTGCCAGCAGGACCGGGACCCCTTACACCGGGGAGCTGTTTTTT.